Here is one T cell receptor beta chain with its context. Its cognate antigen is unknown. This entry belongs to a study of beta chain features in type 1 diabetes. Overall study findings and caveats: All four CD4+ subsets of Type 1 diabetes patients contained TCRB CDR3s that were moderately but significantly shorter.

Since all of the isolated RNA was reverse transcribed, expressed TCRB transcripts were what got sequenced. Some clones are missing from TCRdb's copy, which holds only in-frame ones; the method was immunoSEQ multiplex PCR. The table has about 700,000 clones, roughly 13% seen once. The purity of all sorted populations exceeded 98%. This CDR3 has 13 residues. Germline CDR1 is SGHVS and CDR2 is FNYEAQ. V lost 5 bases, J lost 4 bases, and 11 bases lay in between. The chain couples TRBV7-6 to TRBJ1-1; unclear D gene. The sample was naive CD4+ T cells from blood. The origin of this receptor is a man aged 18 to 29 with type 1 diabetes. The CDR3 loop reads CASSRTEGTEAFF. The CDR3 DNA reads TGTGCCAGCAGCAGAACAGAAGGCACTGAAGCTTTCTTT.